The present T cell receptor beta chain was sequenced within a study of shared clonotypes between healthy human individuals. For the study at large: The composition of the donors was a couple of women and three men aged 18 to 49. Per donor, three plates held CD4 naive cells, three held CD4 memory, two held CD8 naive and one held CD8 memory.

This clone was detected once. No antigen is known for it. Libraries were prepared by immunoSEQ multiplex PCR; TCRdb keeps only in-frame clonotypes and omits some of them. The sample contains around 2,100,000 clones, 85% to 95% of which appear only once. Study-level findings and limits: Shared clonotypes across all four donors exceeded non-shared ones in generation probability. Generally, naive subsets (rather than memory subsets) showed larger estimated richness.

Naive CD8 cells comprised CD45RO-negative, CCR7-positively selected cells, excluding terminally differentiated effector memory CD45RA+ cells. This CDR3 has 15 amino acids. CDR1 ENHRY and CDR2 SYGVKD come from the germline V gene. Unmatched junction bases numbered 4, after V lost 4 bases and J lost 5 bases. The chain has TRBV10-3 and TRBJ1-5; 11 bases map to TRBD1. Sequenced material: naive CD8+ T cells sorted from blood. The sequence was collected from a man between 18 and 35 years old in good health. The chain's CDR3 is CAISAGQGADQPQHF. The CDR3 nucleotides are TGTGCCATCAGTGCAGGACAGGGGGCTGATCAGCCCCAGCATTTT.